This T cell receptor (beta chain) came from a study of vaccination effects on CD4 cells after COVID-19. For the study at large: Post-vaccine sampling occurred a median 72 days after the second dose.

V was clipped by 6 bases and J by 3 bases; unmatched bases: 7. Germline loops: CDR1 MNHEY, CDR2 SVGAGI. The CDR3 runs to 15 residues. Method: immunoSEQ multiplex PCR; TCRdb's copy keeps in-frame clones and lacks some. The table has 30,000 to 40,000 clones, 72% seen once. Before any sequencing was done, the ViraFEST assay used viral peptide pools to expand antigen-specific CD4+ T cells. Cells that had been cultured for roughly ten days were the source of isolated CD4+ T cells. The cohort was immunized with two doses of either the BNT162b2 or mRNA-1273 vaccine. Details on this clone: Its antigen is as yet unknown.

The source material was CD4+ T cells from PBMCs cultured with HCoV-229E spike peptides, sampled after COVID-19 vaccination. This TCR came from a human donor who received a COVID-19 vaccine. V usage is TRBV6-5 and J usage is TRBJ2-7, with TRBD2 identical over 11 bases. The CDR3, as DNA: TGTGCCAGCAGGGTTGGGACTAGCGGAAGCTACGAGCAGTACTTC. Translating it yields CASRVGTSGSYEQYF.